One sample yielded the 27 T cell receptor beta chains listed below, sequenced in a study of blood T cell repertoires in COVID-19. The data were produced by immunoSEQ multiplex PCR, yet TCRdb's version contains in-frame clones alone and is incomplete. The table records tens of thousands of clones, 86% of them present only once. The material sequenced was peripheral blood. These receptors all stem from a man between 45 and 60 years old with active or convalescent COVID-19.

The CDR3 reads CAWSVIPPGGVGDTQYF. The CDR3 bases are TGTGCCTGGAGTGTCATCCCCCCGGGGGGCGTGGGGGATACGCAGTATTTT. The chain employs TRBV30 and TRBJ2-3; possible D gene TRBD2, 7 bases. V lost 0 bases and J lost 6, with 22 bases in between. Germline lookup yields CDR1 GTSNPN and CDR2 SVGIG (reference sequence). The CDR3 length is 17 residues.

The chain has TRBV12-3 or TRBV12-4 and TRBJ2-2; D remains unclear. This CDR3 region has 12 residues. The V end was cut by 5 bases, the J end by 6 bases, with 7 bases between. The CDR3 reads CASSNYSGELFF. CDR3 bases: TGTGCCAGCAGTAATTATTCCGGGGAGCTGTTTTTT.

The chain recombines TRBV24-1 with TRBJ1-5; 10 nucleotides match TRBD1. Germline V gene sequence: CDR1 KGHDR, CDR2 SFDVKD. The CDR3 covers 15 residues. Germline trimming cut 4 bases from V and 13 bases from J; bases unmatched to any gene: 12. The CDR3 loop reads CATSDGGDRGIAQHF. The CDR3 region has the DNA TGTGCCACCAGTGACGGGGGGGACAGGGGAATAGCTCAGCATTTT.

This clone was seen more than once but under ten times. The J gene is TRBJ2-7, the V gene TRBV6-1; TRBD1 matches 10 bases. The CDR3 extends over 18 amino acids. Germline V gene lookup returns CDR1 MNHNS and CDR2 SASEGT. V lost 3 bases, J lost 4 bases, and 15 bases stayed unmatched. CDR3 in amino acids: CASSDMGTPGTGEYEQYF. The CDR3 coding sequence is TGTGCCAGCAGTGATATGGGGACCCCGGGGACAGGGGAGTACGAGCAGTACTTC.

The genes are TRBV5-1 and TRBJ2-7, with D possibly matching TRBD1 (6 bases). The ends were cut back, 0 bases at V and 6 bases at J, with 10 bases in the middle. The CDR3 runs 13 residues. From germline, CDR1 is SGHRS and CDR2 YFSETQ. CDR3 residues: CASSLAFRGEQYF. CDR3 sequence (DNA): TGCGCCAGCAGCTTGGCCTTCAGGGGCGAGCAGTACTTC.

This clone was found once. CDR3 DNA sequence: TGTGCCAGCTCACGGGACAGGGGGAACACCGGGGAGCTGTTTTTT. Translated: CASSRDRGNTGELFF. The rearrangement links TRBV18 to TRBJ2-2; 10 nucleotides agree with TRBD1. Germline CDR1 KGHSH, CDR2 LQKENI. This CDR3 has 15 amino acids. V was clipped by 4 bases and J by 1 base; unmatched bases: 0.

A few counts support this clone. This chain joins TRBV18 and TRBJ2-1; the match to TRBD2 covers 14 bases. Germline assignment: CDR1 KGHSH and CDR2 LQKENI. The CDR3 is 16 residues long. With V trimmed by 5 bases and J by 7 bases, 7 bases remained unmatched. CDR3 DNA: TGTGCCAGCTCAAGGAGGACTAGCGGGAGGAGTAATGAGCAGTTCTTC. It encodes CASSRRTSGRSNEQFF.

This clone was counted a single time. This chain joins TRBV30 and TRBJ1-3; no clear D. CDR3 length: 12 residues. Germline V CDR1 and CDR2: GTSNPN, SVGIG (reference sequence). Trimming shortened V by 1 base and J by 4 bases, and 5 bases separated the two germline ends. CDR3 region: CAWSAGGNTIYF. CDR3 DNA: TGTGCCTGGAGTGCGGGGGGAAACACCATATATTTT. The whole variable domain, filled in from reference TRBV30 and TRBJ1-3, reads SQTIHQWPATLVQPVGSPLSLECTVEGTSNPNLYWYRQAAGRGLQLLFYSVGIGQISSEVPQNLSASRPQDRQFILSSKKLLLSDSGFYLCAWSAGGNTIYFGEGSWLTVV.

The J gene is TRBJ1-6, the V gene TRBV30; D is possibly TRBD1 (6 bases). The ends were cut back, 4 bases at V and 1 base at J, with 11 bases in the middle. This CDR3 has 15 amino acids. Germline V gene sequence: CDR1 GTSNPN, CDR2 SVGIG (reference sequence). The CDR3: CAWNRVLSYNSPLHF. The CDR3 DNA reads TGTGCCTGGAACAGGGTTCTATCCTATAATTCACCCCTCCACTTT. Combining the CDR3 with reference TRBV30 and TRBJ1-6 gives the whole variable domain SQTIHQWPATLVQPVGSPLSLECTVEGTSNPNLYWYRQAAGRGLQLLFYSVGIGQISSEVPQNLSASRPQDRQFILSSKKLLLSDSGFYLCAWNRVLSYNSPLHFGNGTRLTVT.

This chain joins TRBV5-4 and TRBJ2-3; perhaps TRBD2 as D (5 bases). This CDR3 is built from 15 residues. Between the trimmed V and J ends, which lost 0 bases and 6 bases, there was a span of 14 bases. Germline lookup yields CDR1 SGHNT and CDR2 YYREEE (reference sequence). This CDR3 is CASSLDEGAVDTQYF. DNA of the CDR3: TGTGCCAGCAGCTTGGACGAGGGAGCGGTGGATACGCAGTATTTT.

The chain carries TRBV5-1 and TRBJ2-2; 9 nucleotides align to TRBD1. The CDR3 contains 15 residues. V dropped 9 bases and J dropped 3; count of bases not matched to a gene: 9. CDR1 and CDR2 from the germline V gene are SGHRS and YFSETQ. The CDR3 sequence is CATQKGDRDTGELFF. The CDR3 DNA reads TGCGCCACCCAGAAGGGGGACAGGGACACCGGGGAGCTGTTTTTT.

The rearrangement uses TRBV2 and TRBJ1-1; no firm D call. The CDR3 extends over 11 amino acids. Germline CDR1 is SNHLY and CDR2 is FYNNEI. The V end lost 5 bases, the J end lost 4 bases, and 5 bases lay between the germline ends. CDR3 bases: TGTGCCAGCAGTATGCGCACTGAAGCTTTCTTT. Protein sequence: CASSMRTEAFF.

V is TRBV9 and J is TRBJ2-7; D is possibly TRBD1 (6 bases). Germline CDR1 SGDLS, CDR2 YYNGEE. This CDR3 comprises 14 residues. With 2 bases removed from V and 0 bases from J, the gap between germline ends came to 9 bases. The CDR3 sequence is CASSVGTHSYEQYF. The CDR3, as DNA: TGTGCCAGCAGCGTCGGGACACACTCCTACGAGCAGTACTTC. The full variable domain, completed using reference TRBV9 and TRBJ2-7, is DSGVTQTPKHLITATGQRVTLRCSPRSGDLSVYWYQQSLDQGLQFLIQYYNGEERAKGNILERFSAQQFPDLHSELNLSSLELGDSALYFCASSVGTHSYEQYFGPGTRLTVT.

The chain has TRBV14 and TRBJ2-7, with 9 bases that match TRBD1. The trim removed 8 bases at V and 4 bases at J, leaving 9 bases unmatched. Germline-derived CDR1 and CDR2 are SGHDN and FVKESK. The CDR3 length is 14 residues. The CDR3 region is CASGQQGAVYEQYF. In DNA form, the CDR3 reads TGTGCCAGCGGACAACAGGGGGCTGTTTACGAGCAGTACTTC.

CDR3 amino acids: CATPQDGQFSKLFF. In nucleotides, the CDR3 is TGTGCCACCCCCCAGGACGGACAGTTTTCAAAACTGTTTTTT. V is TRBV6-5 and J is TRBJ1-4, with a weak D call TRBD1 (6 bases). CDR1 and CDR2 (germline): MNHEY, SVGAGI. Trimming left V 10 bases short and J 10 bases short, with 22 bases between. CDR3 length equals 14 residues.

The chain is built from TRBV5-1 and TRBJ2-3; perhaps TRBD2 as D (5 bases). This CDR3 region has 14 residues. Germline CDR1 SGHRS, CDR2 YFSETQ. Trimming removed 0 bases from V and 2 bases from J, with 7 bases in between. Here the CDR3 DNA reads TGCGCCAGCAGCTTGGCGGAGGTCACAGATACGCAGTATTTT. Translation: CASSLAEVTDTQYF.

The chain is built from TRBV7-9 and TRBJ2-5, with TRBD1 as a possible D gene (6 bases). V was shortened by 0 bases and J by 4 bases, with 18 bases between the two germline ends. The germline V gene has CDR1 SEHNR and CDR2 FQNEAQ (reference sequence). The CDR3 is 17 amino acids. CDR3 coding DNA: TGTGCCAGCAGCTTAGCCCGTGCAGATGGGGGCGGAGAGACCCAGTACTTC. It is translated as CASSLARADGGGETQYF.

V is TRBV4-2 and J is TRBJ1-1; 7 nucleotides line up with TRBD1. Germline CDR1 is LGHNA and CDR2 is YNFKEQ. This CDR3 is 15 amino acids long. V trimming: 3 bases; J trimming: 1 base; junction bases outside the gene matches: 5. Here the CDR3 reads CASSHRTGTNTEAFF. The DNA for the CDR3 is TGTGCCAGCAGCCATCGGACAGGAACGAACACTGAAGCTTTCTTT.

This clone was seen more than once but under ten times. This chain uses TRBV7-2 with TRBJ2-1; possibly TRBD1 for D (5 bases). Looked up from germline, CDR1 is SGHTA and CDR2 is FQGNSA. V shed 3 bases and J shed 8 bases, with 11 bases lying between them. This CDR3 is 13 amino acids long. Here the CDR3 reads CASSFAGFDEQFF. The DNA of the CDR3 is TGTGCCAGCAGCTTTGCAGGGTTCGATGAGCAGTTCTTC.

The chain carries TRBV5-8 and TRBJ2-7; TRBD1 agrees at 9 bases. Trimming removed 7 bases from V and 4 bases from J; junction bases left unmatched: 12. Germline CDR1 SGHTS, CDR2 YDEGEE. The CDR3 length is 15 residues. The CDR3 loop reads CASSTPGTGQYEQYF. DNA of the CDR3: TGTGCCAGCTCTACCCCCGGGACAGGGCAATACGAGCAGTACTTC.

V is TRBV21-1 and J is TRBJ2-1; the listed D gene, TRBD2, was not tested against the DNA. TRBV21-1 constitutes a pseudogene. The CDR3 totals 13 residues. CDR3 DNA: TGTGCCAGCGGCAAGGAGAGAGACAATGAGCAGTTCTTC. Encoded protein: CASGKERDNEQFF.

CDR3 loop: CATSDGTGSESYEQYF. The CDR3 coding sequence is TGTGCCACCAGTGATGGGACAGGGAGTGAATCCTACGAGCAGTACTTC. V is TRBV24-1 and J is TRBJ2-7; 9 bases map to TRBD1. CDR3 length: 16 amino acids. Per the germline V gene, CDR1 is KGHDR and CDR2 is SFDVKD. V was pared by 3 bases and J by 1 base, with 6 bases of the junction left unmatched.

V is TRBV6-6 and J is TRBJ1-4; no clear D. In germline, CDR1 is MNHNY, CDR2 SVGAGI (reference sequence). V lost 6 bases and J 6 bases, leaving 14 bases between the germline ends. This CDR3 region has 14 residues. CDR3 sequence: CASSAGFGDEKLFF. For the CDR3, the DNA is TGTGCCAGCAGCGCGGGATTTGGGGATGAAAAACTGTTTTTT.

This clone turned up a few times. The V gene is TRBV4-1, the J gene TRBJ1-1; weak D call: TRBD1 (6 bases). Trimming cost V 4 bases and J 4 bases, with 16 bases left between them. Germline CDR1 reads MGHRA; CDR2 reads YSYEKL. The length of the CDR3 is 15 residues. The CDR3 loop reads CASSPGSGRGTEAFF. CDR3 in DNA: TGCGCCAGCAGCCCAGGCAGTGGCAGGGGCACTGAAGCTTTCTTT.

The J gene is TRBJ2-7, the V gene TRBV11-2; D call uncertain. The CDR3 is made up of 13 amino acids. Per germline, CDR1 SGHAT and CDR2 FQNNGV. V was cut by 3 bases and J by 3 bases, with 9 bases left in between. This chain's CDR3 is CASSFSSFYEQYF. The CDR3 DNA is TGTGCCAGCAGCTTTTCCTCGTTCTACGAGCAGTACTTC.

The chain is built from TRBV27 and TRBJ1-3; no clear D. Trimming removed 10 bases from V and 3 bases from J, with 10 bases in between. CDR3 length equals 12 residues. Germline values: CDR1 MNHEY, CDR2 SMNVEV (reference sequence). DNA of the CDR3: TGTGCCATCCTGACACTTGGAAACACCATATATTTT. Its translation is CAILTLGNTIYF.

V usage is TRBV18 and J usage is TRBJ2-2; D perhaps matches TRBD1 (5 bases). CDR1 is KGHSH, CDR2 LQKENI, per germline. The ends were cut back, 3 bases at V and 2 bases at J, with 16 bases in the middle. This CDR3 spans 17 amino acids. CDR3 nucleotides: TGTGCCAGCTCACCCAATACCTATGGGGCAAACACCGGGGAGCTGTTTTTT. This sequence encodes CASSPNTYGANTGELFF.